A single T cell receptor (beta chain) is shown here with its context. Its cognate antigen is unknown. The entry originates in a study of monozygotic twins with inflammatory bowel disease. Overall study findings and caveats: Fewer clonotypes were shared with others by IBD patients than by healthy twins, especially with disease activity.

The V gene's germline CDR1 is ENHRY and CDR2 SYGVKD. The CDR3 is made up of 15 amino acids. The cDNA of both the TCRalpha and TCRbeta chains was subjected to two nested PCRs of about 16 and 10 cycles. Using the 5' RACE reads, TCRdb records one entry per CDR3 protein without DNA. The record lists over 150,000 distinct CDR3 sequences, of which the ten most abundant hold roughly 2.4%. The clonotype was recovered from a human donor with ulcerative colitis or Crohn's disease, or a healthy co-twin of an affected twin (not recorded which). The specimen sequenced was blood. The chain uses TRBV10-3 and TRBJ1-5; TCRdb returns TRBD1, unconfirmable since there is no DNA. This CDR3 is CAISRDRGGNQPQHF.